The rows below give T cell receptor beta chains drawn from one sample of a study of OX40 agonist ivuxolimab in advanced cancers. Sequenced by immunoSEQ multiplex PCR; TCRdb stores in-frame clones only, minus some. The table includes around 66,000 clones, 75% to 90% detected once. The sequencing here drew on CD4+ or CD8+ T cells sorted from blood, taken in a trial of the OX40 agonist ivuxolimab. The receptors were sampled from an adult with an advanced solid tumor such as melanoma, head and neck, liver or kidney cancer. Each CDR3 is given with its conserved first and last residue. A D gene is named only where the DNA matches it firmly. Not all rows give a size; the values are once, few, many and, for expanded clones, a class.

j_gene	d_gene	abundance	v_gene	CDR3nt	CDR3aa
TRBJ1-1	NA	NA	TRBV7-6	TGTGCCAGCAGCTTCGGCGGCACCTTCACTGAAGCTTTCTTT	CASSFGGTFTEAFF
TRBJ1-1	NA	once	TRBV6-1	TGTGCCAGCAGTGAAGCGTTCGCTTACACTGAAGCTTTCTTT	CASSEAFAYTEAFF
TRBJ2-1	NA	once	TRBV6-1	TGTGCCAGCAGTGACAAGGGGAGACCCTACAATGAGCAGTTCTTC	CASSDKGRPYNEQFF
TRBJ1-1	NA	NA	TRBV19	TGTGCCAGTAGTATAAACAGGGCGAGGAGTGAAGCTTTCTTT	CASSINRARSEAFF
TRBJ2-3	NA	NA	TRBV5-4	TGTGCCAGCAGCTTCGGAACTACCACAGATACGCAGTATTTT	CASSFGTTTDTQYF
TRBJ2-1	TRBD2	NA	TRBV4-1	TGCGCCAGCAGCCAGGGCGGACTAGCGGGGGAGGGTGAGCAGTTCTTC	CASSQGGLAGEGEQFF
TRBJ1-2	NA	NA	TRBV11-2	TGTGCCAGCAGCTTACTCGCAGCTACTAACTATGGCTACACCTTC	CASSLLAATNYGYTF
TRBJ1-5	NA	NA	TRBV2	TGTGCCAGCAGCGAACAGGGCGGCAATCAGCCCCAGCATTTT	CASSEQGGNQPQHF
TRBJ2-5	NA	NA	TRBV7-9	TGTGCCAGCAGCTTAGCGGGGATAGAGACCCAGTACTTC	CASSLAGIETQYF
TRBJ2-1	NA	once	TRBV4-2	TGTGCCAGCAGCCAAGCGGCCCCTTCCTACAATGAGCAGTTCTTC	CASSQAAPSYNEQFF
TRBJ2-7	NA	NA	TRBV28	TGTGCCAGCAGTTTGCACGGCTACGAGCAGTACTTC	CASSLHGYEQYF